A single sample is the source of the 2 T cell receptor beta chains below, sequenced in a study of T-cell memory formation after mild COVID-19. One entry per CDR3 protein results from TCRdb running MiXCR on the 5' RACE reads. The sample lists 250,000 to 400,000 distinct CDR3 sequences, roughly an eighth seen once, with 21% in the top ten. Material: PBMCs or a T cell subset sorted from them (not recorded which). The receptors were gathered from a man between 18 and 35 years old who had mild COVID-19 (a few samples of this study predate the infection). Cell type and time point are not known.

The chain carries TRBV5-1 and TRBJ2-1; D not certain. The V and J ends lost 0 bases and 4 bases respectively, with 8 bases between them. Germline assignment: CDR1 SGHRS and CDR2 YFSETQ. The CDR3 sequence is 14 residues long. The CDR3 DNA reads TGCGCCAGCAGCTTGGTTCTCAGTTACAATGAGCAGTTCTTC. Its translation: CASSLVLSYNEQFF.

This clonotype appeared a single time. This chain joins TRBV2 and TRBJ2-7; maybe TRBD2 (6 bases). Between the trimmed V and J ends, which lost 3 bases and 2 bases, there was a span of 11 bases. The CDR3 consists of 14 residues. Germline V gives CDR1 SNHLY, CDR2 FYNNEI. The CDR3: CASSELGGAYEQYF. As DNA, the CDR3 is TGTGCCAGCAGTGAGCTGGGCGGGGCCTACGAGCAGTACTTC.